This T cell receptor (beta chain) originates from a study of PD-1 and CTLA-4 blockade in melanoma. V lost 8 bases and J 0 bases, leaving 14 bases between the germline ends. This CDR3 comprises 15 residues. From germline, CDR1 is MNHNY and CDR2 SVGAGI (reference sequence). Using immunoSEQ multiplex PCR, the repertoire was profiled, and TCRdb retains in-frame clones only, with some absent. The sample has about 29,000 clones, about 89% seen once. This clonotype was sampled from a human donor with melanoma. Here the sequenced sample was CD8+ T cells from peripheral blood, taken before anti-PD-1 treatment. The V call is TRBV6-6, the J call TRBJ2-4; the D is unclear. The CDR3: CASFPDSIAKNIQYF. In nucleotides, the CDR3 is TGTGCCAGCTTCCCCGACTCCATAGCCAAAAACATTCAGTACTTC.